One sample yielded the 6 T cell receptor beta chains listed below, sequenced in a study of blood T cell repertoires in COVID-19. Sequenced by immunoSEQ multiplex PCR; TCRdb stores in-frame clones only, minus some. The sample contains over 250,000 clones, 80% to 90% of which appear only once. Sequenced material: peripheral blood. All receptors derive from a woman between 45 and 60 years old with COVID-19, enrolled during active disease.

The genes are TRBV3-1 (or the pseudogene TRBV3-2) and TRBJ1-3; possibly TRBD1 for D (6 bases). Trimming took 5 bases from V and 10 from J, leaving 15 bases between them. The CDR3 extends over 13 amino acids. Germline CDR1 reads LGHDT; CDR2 reads YNNKEL (reference sequence). The CDR3 loop reads CASSIKGVFTIYF. Written as DNA, the CDR3 is TGTGCCAGCAGCATAAAGGGGGTTTTTACCATATATTTT.

The rearrangement links TRBV7-8 to TRBJ1-2; perhaps TRBD1 as D (5 bases). Germline V lookup: CDR1 SGHVS, CDR2 FQNEAQ. V was cut by 2 bases and J by 6 bases, with 10 bases left in between. This CDR3 comprises 13 residues. The CDR3 DNA is TGTGCCAGCAGCTTAAATGGGGCCCATGGCTACACCTTC. Its translation is CASSLNGAHGYTF.

The chain uses TRBV19 and TRBJ2-1; D might be TRBD2 (6 bases). CDR3 length: 15 amino acids. Per the germline V gene, CDR1 is LNHDA and CDR2 is SQIVND (reference sequence). Trimming cost V 5 bases and J 6 bases, with 17 bases left between them. CDR3 DNA: TGTGCCAGTAGTTCTAGGAGGGCCTCAATCAATGAGCAGTTCTTC. This codes for CASSSRRASINEQFF.

This chain uses TRBV30 with TRBJ2-3, with D unclear. Trimming removed 4 bases at V and 0 bases at J, with 8 bases between. There are 13 residues in the CDR3. The germline CDR1 and CDR2 sequences are GTSNPN and SVGIG (reference sequence). The CDR3 protein is CAWTGISTDTQYF. Written as DNA, the CDR3 is TGTGCCTGGACAGGTATTAGCACAGATACGCAGTATTTT.

The V gene is TRBV23-1, the J gene TRBJ1-5, with D perhaps TRBD1 (6 bases). TRBV23-1 is an open reading frame, and its role is uncertain. Trimming stripped 4 bases from V and 9 bases from J, with 16 bases between. This CDR3 is 14 amino acids long. The CDR3 loop is CASSPAQGGPPQHF. CDR3 sequence (DNA): TGCGCCAGCAGTCCGGCACAGGGTGGGCCGCCCCAGCATTTT.

V and J are TRBV2 and TRBJ2-7, with 11 bases lining up with TRBD1. With 7 bases clipped from V and 2 bases from J, the junction kept 13 bases outside the gene matches. CDR1 is SNHLY, CDR2 FYNNEI, per germline. This CDR3 region has 17 residues. The CDR3 spells CASMPGQGVPGPYEQYF. CDR3 DNA sequence: TGTGCCAGCATGCCGGGACAGGGGGTTCCAGGGCCCTACGAGCAGTACTTC.